The 12 T cell receptor beta chains below come from one sample, sequenced in a study of T cells expressing NK-cell markers. TCRdb derives one entry per CDR3 protein from the 5' RACE reads, leaving out DNA. The sample table sets out 300,000 to 450,000 distinct CDR3 sequences. Input material: blood T cells: a sorted CD56 or NKG2C T cell subset, CD4+ or CD8+ T cells, or bulk PBMC T cells (not recorded which). The receptors shown here come from a man aged 18-70 years in good health.

This chain joins TRBV9 and TRBJ2-3; lacking DNA, the TRBD1 call made by TCRdb goes unchecked. The CDR3 consists of 16 residues. Germline CDR1 SGDLS, CDR2 YYNGEE. The CDR3 loop reads CASSPQGGETTDTQYF.

The chain links TRBV25-1 to TRBJ1-5; the D call of TRBD1 rests on TCRdb alone, since no DNA is present to check it. The germline gives CDR1 MGHDK, CDR2 SYGVNS. The CDR3 contains 15 residues. The CDR3 sequence: CASSEAGGTNQPQHF.

The J gene is TRBJ1-5, the V gene TRBV2. The CDR3 extends over 13 amino acids. Germline V gene lookup returns CDR1 SNHLY and CDR2 FYNNEI. CDR3 region: CASQTESNQPQHF.

The chain links TRBV9 to TRBJ2-5; TCRdb lists TRBD1, though no DNA is available to test this call. The CDR3 runs to 16 residues. Germline assignment: CDR1 SGDLS and CDR2 YYNGEE. The CDR3 loop reads CASSVGQGAGQETQYF.

This rearrangement joins TRBV5-5 to TRBJ2-3; TCRdb gives TRBD2 as the D gene, but with no DNA this cannot be confirmed. This CDR3 spans 15 amino acids. Germline values: CDR1 SGHKS, CDR2 YYEKEE (reference sequence). This CDR3 reads CASSPTSAGRGTQYF.

CDR3: CASSLPGQGKGEQFF. The chain joins TRBV5-6 to TRBJ2-1; absent DNA, TCRdb's TRBD1 call cannot be checked. CDR3 length equals 15 residues. Germline V gene sequence: CDR1 SGHDT, CDR2 YYEEEE.

The chain has TRBV6-5 and TRBJ2-5; no DNA is available, so the TRBD2 call from TCRdb remains unchecked. The CDR3 covers 15 residues. Germline CDR1 and CDR2: MNHEY and SVGAGI. The CDR3 protein is CASSYSGMGGETQYF.

V usage is TRBV2 and J usage is TRBJ1-4. The CDR3 has 14 amino acids. From germline, CDR1 is SNHLY and CDR2 FYNNEI. CDR3 region: CASSPREQNEKLFF. Combining the CDR3 with reference TRBV2 and TRBJ1-4 gives the whole variable domain EPEVTQTPSHQVTQMGQEVILRCVPISNHLYFYWYRQILGQKVEFLVSFYNNEISEKSEIFDDQFSVERPDGSNFTLKIRSTKLEDSAMYFCASSPREQNEKLFFGSGTQLSVL.

The V call is TRBV6-5, the J call TRBJ2-5; the TRBD1 assignment by TCRdb is unverifiable without DNA. CDR1 and CDR2 from the germline V gene are MNHEY and SVGAGI. The CDR3 runs to 16 residues. This chain's CDR3 is CASSFGHGGGWETQYF.

The chain links TRBV4-1 to TRBJ2-2; TCRdb reports TRBD1, a call that lacks DNA to check it against. Germline assignment: CDR1 MGHRA and CDR2 YSYEKL. The CDR3 extends over 16 amino acids. CDR3 sequence: CASSPGTGRFTGELFF.

This rearrangement joins TRBV11-2 to TRBJ1-1; TCRdb's assignment of TRBD1 cannot be checked, as there is no DNA. CDR3 length: 15 residues. Germline V gene lookup returns CDR1 SGHAT and CDR2 FQNNGV. CDR3 sequence: CASSYPYRGHTEAFF.

The chain combines TRBV5-7 with TRBJ2-2; absent DNA, TCRdb's TRBD2 call cannot be checked. TRBV5-7 falls under the ORF class, with uncertain function. This CDR3 is 15 amino acids long. CDR3 protein: CASSLFAGNTGELFF.